This T cell receptor beta chain was captured by sequencing in a study of blood T cell repertoires in COVID-19. Methods used by the authors: Nucleated cell counts were estimated from reference gene primer amplification. Repertoires were generated with immunoSEQ multiplex PCR, while TCRdb's copy carries only in-frame clones and drops some. That table supplies the V and J calls and clone size; D and trimming were determined from the DNA. The table has about 200,000 clones, approximately 87% seen once. The material sequenced was peripheral blood. The receptor's source is a woman in her 70s with acute or convalescent COVID-19.

The CDR3 coding sequence is TGTGCCAGCAGCTCCGGGGGGCCCCAGCATTTT. It codes for CASSSGGPQHF. The rearrangement uses TRBV7-6 and TRBJ1-5, with D perhaps TRBD1 (5 bases). The germline V gene encodes CDR1 SGHVS and CDR2 FNYEAQ. CDR3 length equals 11 residues. Trimming cost V 4 bases and J 9 bases, with 7 bases left between them.